This TCR beta chain was captured by sequencing in a study of CD8 T cells in ankylosing spondylitis. Via MiXCR, TCRdb re-called the 5' RACE reads, giving one row per CDR3 protein. The sample carries approximately 240,000 distinct CDR3 sequences, more than 20% recorded once. The CDR3 runs to 14 residues. The V gene's germline CDR1 is SGHRS and CDR2 YFSETQ. Trimming took 3 bases from V and 1 from J; bases not matched to a gene: 3. Sequencing was done on a sample of blood, either unsorted or a sorted T cell fraction (not recorded which). The TCR was taken from a male donor with ankylosing spondylitis or in good health (not recorded which). The chain has TRBV5-1 and TRBJ1-1, with 7 nucleotides matching TRBD1. The CDR3 spells CASSSDRPNTEAFF. The CDR3 region has the DNA TGCGCCAGCAGCTCGGACAGGCCGAACACTGAAGCTTTCTTT. Supplemented by reference TRBV5-1 and TRBJ1-1, the full variable domain reads KAGVTQTPRYLIKTRGQQVTLSCSPISGHRSVSWYQQTPGQGLQFLFEYFSETQRNKGNFPGRFSGRQFSNSRSEMNVSTLELGDSALYLCASSSDRPNTEAFFGQGTRLTVV.